This T cell receptor beta chain was recovered during a study of Graves' ophthalmopathy and Graves' hyperthyroidism. Whole-study results and caveats: Cross-validated, the 13-signature model showed 87.88%/81.08% sensitivity/specificity, and 80%/75% in the test set. The model's prediction of ophthalmopathy progression had about 70% sensitivity and 72% to 85% specificity.

Details on this clonotype: Its antigen is currently unknown. This sequence may be a read error, since a much larger clone differs from it by one base.

Amplification targeted the TCR beta CDR3 regions, with RNA transcripts as the source material. HTBI primers were employed in first-round RT-PCR, then a second-round multiplex PCR followed. TCRdb reprocessed the multiplex PCR reads via MiXCR and lists one record per CDR3 protein. The sample records under 350,000 distinct CDR3 sequences, roughly 15% being singletons. V lost 3 bases and J 4 bases, leaving 12 bases between the germline ends. The CDR3 consists of 14 residues. The authors used Ficoll-Paque density gradient centrifugation to separate PBMCs. The input was more than 8 ml of fresh peripheral blood.

Sequenced sample: peripheral blood. This sequence was found in an adult man with Graves' ophthalmopathy. The chain couples TRBV12-3 or TRBV12-4 to TRBJ1-1; D not resolved. CDR3 nucleotide sequence: TGTGCCAGCAGTTTCCGACGGTCGATCACTGAAGCTTTCTTT. As protein: CASSFRRSITEAFF.